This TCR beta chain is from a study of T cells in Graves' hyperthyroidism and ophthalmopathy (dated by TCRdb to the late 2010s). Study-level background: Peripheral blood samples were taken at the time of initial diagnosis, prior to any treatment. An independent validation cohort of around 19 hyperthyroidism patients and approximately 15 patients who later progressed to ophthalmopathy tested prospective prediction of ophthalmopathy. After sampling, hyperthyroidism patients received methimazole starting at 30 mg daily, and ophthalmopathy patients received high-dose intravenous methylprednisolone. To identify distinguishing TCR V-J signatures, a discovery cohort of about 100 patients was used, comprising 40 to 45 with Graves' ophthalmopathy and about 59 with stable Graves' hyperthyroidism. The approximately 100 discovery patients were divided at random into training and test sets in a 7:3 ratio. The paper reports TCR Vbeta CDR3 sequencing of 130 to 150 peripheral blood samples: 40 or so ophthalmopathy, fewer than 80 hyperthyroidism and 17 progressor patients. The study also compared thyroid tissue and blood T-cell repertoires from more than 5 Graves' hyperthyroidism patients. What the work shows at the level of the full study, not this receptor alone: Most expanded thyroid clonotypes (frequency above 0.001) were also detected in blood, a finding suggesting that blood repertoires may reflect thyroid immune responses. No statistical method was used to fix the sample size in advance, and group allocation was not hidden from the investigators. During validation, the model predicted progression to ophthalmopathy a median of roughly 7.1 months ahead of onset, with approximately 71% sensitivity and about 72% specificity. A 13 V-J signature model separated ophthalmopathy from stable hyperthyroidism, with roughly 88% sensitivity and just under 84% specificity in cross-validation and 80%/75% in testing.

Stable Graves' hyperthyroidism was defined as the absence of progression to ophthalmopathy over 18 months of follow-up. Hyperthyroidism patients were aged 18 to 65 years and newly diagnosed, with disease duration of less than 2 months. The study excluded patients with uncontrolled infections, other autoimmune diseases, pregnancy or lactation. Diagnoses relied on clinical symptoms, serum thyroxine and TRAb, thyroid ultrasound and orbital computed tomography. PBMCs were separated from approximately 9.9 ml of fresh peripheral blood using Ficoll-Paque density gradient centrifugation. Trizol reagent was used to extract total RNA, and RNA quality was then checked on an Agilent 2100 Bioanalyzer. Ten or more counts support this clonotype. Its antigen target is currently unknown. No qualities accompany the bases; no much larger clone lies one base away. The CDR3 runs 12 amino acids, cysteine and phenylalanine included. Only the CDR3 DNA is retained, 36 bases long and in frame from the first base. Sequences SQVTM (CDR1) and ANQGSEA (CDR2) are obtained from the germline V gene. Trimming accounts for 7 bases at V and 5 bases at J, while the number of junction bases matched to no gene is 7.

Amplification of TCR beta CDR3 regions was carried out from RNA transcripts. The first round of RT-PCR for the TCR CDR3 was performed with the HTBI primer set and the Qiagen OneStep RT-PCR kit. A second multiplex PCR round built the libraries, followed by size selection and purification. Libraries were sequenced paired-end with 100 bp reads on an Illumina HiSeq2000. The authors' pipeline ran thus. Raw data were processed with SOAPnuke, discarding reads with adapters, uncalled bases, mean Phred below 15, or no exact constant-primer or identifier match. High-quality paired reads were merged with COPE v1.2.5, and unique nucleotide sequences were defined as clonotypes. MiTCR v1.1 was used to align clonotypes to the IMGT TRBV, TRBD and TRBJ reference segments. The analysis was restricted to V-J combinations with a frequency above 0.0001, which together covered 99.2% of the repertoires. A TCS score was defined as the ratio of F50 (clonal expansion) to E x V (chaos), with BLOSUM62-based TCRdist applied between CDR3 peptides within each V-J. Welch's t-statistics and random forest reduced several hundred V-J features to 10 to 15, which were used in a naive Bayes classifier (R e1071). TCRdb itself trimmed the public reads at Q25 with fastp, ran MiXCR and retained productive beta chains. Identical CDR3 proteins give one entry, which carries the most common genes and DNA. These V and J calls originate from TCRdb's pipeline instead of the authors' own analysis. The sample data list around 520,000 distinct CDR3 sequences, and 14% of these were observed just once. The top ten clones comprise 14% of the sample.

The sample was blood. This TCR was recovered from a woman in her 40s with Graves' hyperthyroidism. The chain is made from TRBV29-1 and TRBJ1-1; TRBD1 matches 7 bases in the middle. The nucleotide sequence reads TGCAGCGCGAAACAGGGGCAGACTGAAGCTTTCTTT. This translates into CSAKQGQTEAFF.